This section outlines one T cell receptor (beta chain) sequence together with its context. Its antigen is unknown. The CDR3 covers 16 residues. Trimming took off 7 bases at V and 2 bases at J, with 19 bases between the two ends. Germline V lookup: CDR1 MDHEN, CDR2 SYDVKM. The table came from immunoSEQ multiplex PCR; TCRdb's copy has only in-frame clones and leaves some out. The table has 85,000 to 120,000 clones, 90% seen once. These data belong to a study of OX40 agonist ivuxolimab in advanced cancers. Study background: An agonistic anti-OX40 (CD134) antibody, ivuxolimab, was used to treat the patients. Partial responses were achieved by three patients, one with hepatocellular carcinoma and two with cutaneous melanoma. It was permissible to have had prior anti-PD-1, anti-PD-L1 or anti-CTLA-4 therapy, and less than 45% had some.

Study-wide results and limits: Averaging showed that CD8+ T cells had more expanded clones than CD4+ did.

This TCR came from an adult with an advanced solid tumor such as melanoma, head and neck, liver or kidney cancer. The chain has TRBV28 and TRBJ2-3; possible D gene TRBD2, 5 bases. The source was CD4+ or CD8+ T cells sorted from blood, collected in a trial of the OX40 agonist ivuxolimab. The CDR3 here is CASTPAGEPTTDTQYF. The DNA for the CDR3 is TGTGCCAGCACTCCTGCCGGGGAGCCGACCACAGATACGCAGTATTTT.